The sequence of this TCR beta chain was determined in a study of cytomegalovirus exposure and HLA in healthy donors. Overall study findings and caveats: Within the data, a cluster of highly shared sequence variants was likely a sequencing artifact.

PCR amplification relied on 60 Vbeta primers (plus 13 Jbeta primers). The table came from immunoSEQ multiplex PCR; TCRdb's copy has only in-frame clones and leaves some out. Of 110,000 to 150,000 clones in the sample, 77% were seen once. Trimming removed 5 bases from V and 5 bases from J; junction bases left unmatched: 5. This CDR3 comprises 15 residues. Germline CDR1 is SGHTA and CDR2 is FQGTGA. Comments on this clone: Antigen unknown.

The specimen sequenced was PBMCs. V and J are TRBV7-3 and TRBJ2-1; 11 nucleotides line up with TRBD2. The TCR comes from a male donor in good health and CMV-seronegative. CDR3 amino acids: CASSRGLAVNNEQFF. For the CDR3, the DNA is TGTGCCAGCAGCCGGGGACTAGCGGTGAACAATGAGCAGTTCTTC.